Shown below are 21 T cell receptor beta chains from a single sample sequenced in a study of T-cell memory formation after mild COVID-19. One entry per CDR3 protein results from TCRdb running MiXCR on the 5' RACE reads. The sample contains approximately 210,000 distinct CDR3 sequences, around 25% of which appear only once. Sequenced: PBMCs or a T cell subset sorted from them (not recorded which). These receptors came from an adult woman who had mild COVID-19 (a few samples of this study predate the infection). Cell type and time point are not known.

This chain uses TRBV7-9 with TRBJ1-3; 8 bases are a match to TRBD1. J was trimmed by 4 bases and V by 5 bases; bases with no gene match: 7. The CDR3 runs 15 residues. Germline V gene sequence: CDR1 SEHNR, CDR2 FQNEAQ (reference sequence). For the CDR3, the DNA is TGTGCCAGCAGCCCCCAGGGGGCGCGGGGAAACACCATATATTTT. This sequence encodes CASSPQGARGNTIYF.

The V call is TRBV13, the J call TRBJ2-1; D possibly corresponds to TRBD1 (6 bases). V gave up 0 bases and J gave up 3 bases, with 12 bases separating them. Germline loops: CDR1 PRHDT, CDR2 FYEKMQ (reference sequence). The CDR3 spans 16 residues. As DNA, the CDR3 is TGTGCCAGCAGCTTAGGGACAGGAGCTTTCTACAATGAGCAGTTCTTC. Translated: CASSLGTGAFYNEQFF.

The rearrangement links TRBV4-1 to TRBJ2-7; D is ambiguous. The length of the CDR3 is 13 residues. Germline V gene sequence: CDR1 MGHRA, CDR2 YSYEKL. Trimming left V 3 bases short and J 3 bases short, with 9 bases between. DNA of the CDR3: TGCGCCAGCAGCCAGCTGGACGGCTACGAGCAGTACTTC. Translation: CASSQLDGYEQYF.

This clonotype was counted ten times or more. This rearrangement joins TRBV11-2 to TRBJ1-2; 7 nucleotides align to TRBD1. CDR1 is SGHAT and CDR2 is FQNNGV in the germline V gene. V shed 5 bases, J shed 1 base, and the junction held 7 bases outside the gene matches. This CDR3 has 15 amino acids. In DNA, the CDR3 is TGTGCCAGCAGCCCTCTGGGACAGATTAACTATGGCTACACCTTC. Protein product: CASSPLGQINYGYTF.

This clonotype has more than one count but fewer than ten. The gene calls are TRBV4-3 and TRBJ2-1, with 7 positions matching TRBD2. Trimming cost V 1 base and J 7 bases; bases outside gene matches: 4. The germline CDR1 and CDR2 sequences are LGHNA and YSLEER. This CDR3 comprises 14 residues. The CDR3 bases are TGCGCCAGCAGCCAAGCACGACTAGCAAATGAGCAGTTCTTC. It is translated as CASSQARLANEQFF.

The rearrangement links TRBV5-1 to TRBJ2-3, with 8 positions matching TRBD1. In germline, CDR1 is SGHRS, CDR2 YFSETQ. The CDR3 covers 15 residues. The ends lost 2 bases at V and 3 bases at J; junction bases unmatched: 5. CDR3 in DNA: TGCGCCAGCAGCTTACAGGGGGTGAGAACAGATACGCAGTATTTT. Residues: CASSLQGVRTDTQYF.

As concerns this clonotype: One end of the junction does not line up with germline, which may come from a read error. The rearrangement joins TRBV9 to TRBJ2-5, with D perhaps given as TRBD1 or TRBD2 (5 bases each). The germline gives CDR1 SGDLS, CDR2 YYNGEE. The CDR3 has 11 residues. CDR3 DNA sequence: TGTGCCAGCGGGGACCAAGAGACCAAGTACTTC. Translated, it gives CASGDQETKYF.

The gene calls are TRBV19 and TRBJ2-3; D perhaps matches TRBD1 (6 bases). V lost 2 bases and J 3 bases, leaving 24 bases between the germline ends. The CDR3 sequence is 19 residues long. From germline, CDR1 is LNHDA and CDR2 SQIVND (reference sequence). The CDR3, as DNA: TGTGCCAGTAGTATAAAGGGCCGCTGGACAGCCCTTGGGACAGATACGCAGTATTTT. This sequence encodes CASSIKGRWTALGTDTQYF. The whole variable domain, filled in from reference TRBV19 and TRBJ2-3, reads DGGITQSPKYLFRKEGQNVTLSCEQNLNHDAMYWYRQDPGQGLRLIYYSQIVNDFQKGDIAEGYSVSREKKESFPLTVTSAQKNPTAFYLCASSIKGRWTALGTDTQYFGPGTRLTVL.

The chain joins TRBV6-2 or TRBV6-3 to TRBJ1-1; 10 bases match TRBD1. Germline V lookup: CDR1 MNHEY, CDR2 SVGEGT. The CDR3 has 14 residues. V gave up 4 bases and J gave up 4 bases; unmatched junction bases: 3. The CDR3 here is CASSSRTGGTEAFF. CDR3 nucleotides: TGTGCCAGCAGTTCCAGGACAGGGGGCACTGAAGCTTTCTTT.

This clonotype was picked up a small number of times. This chain connects TRBV7-9 to TRBJ2-2, with a tentative D call TRBD2 (6 bases). The ends were cut back, 3 bases at V and 3 bases at J, with 11 bases in the middle. Germline-derived CDR1 and CDR2 are SEHNR and FQNEAQ (reference sequence). The CDR3 contains 15 residues. CDR3 sequence reads: CASSLVGSHTGELFF. The CDR3 coding sequence is TGTGCCAGCAGCTTGGTCGGGAGCCACACCGGGGAGCTGTTTTTT.

The V gene is TRBV12-3 or TRBV12-4, the J gene TRBJ2-1; maybe TRBD2 (6 bases). V lost 5 bases, J lost 6 bases, and 20 bases lay in between. This CDR3 has 16 amino acids. CDR3 residues: CASSQQAGSKVNEQFF. The CDR3 DNA sequence: TGTGCCAGCAGTCAACAGGCGGGGTCAAAGGTCAATGAGCAGTTCTTC.

This chain links TRBV3-1 with TRBJ2-1, with no clear D. Germline CDR1 and CDR2: LGHDT and YNNKEL (reference sequence). CDR3 size: 12 residues. Trimming pared 6 bases from V and 2 bases from J, leaving 5 bases between. The CDR3: CASSETYNEQFF. CDR3 DNA sequence: TGTGCCAGCAGTGAGACCTACAATGAGCAGTTCTTC.

This clonotype was detected ten times or more. The chain recombines TRBV7-6 with TRBJ2-1, with no clear D. Germline assignment: CDR1 SGHVS and CDR2 FNYEAQ. This CDR3 has 11 residues. V was trimmed by 5 bases and J by 8 bases, leaving 7 bases between them. CDR3 loop: CASSPGYEQFF. The CDR3 coding sequence is TGTGCCAGCAGCCCTGGGTATGAGCAGTTCTTC.

The CDR3 sequence: CASSHTGQVRTGELFF. The CDR3 coding sequence is TGTGCCAGCAGCCATACCGGACAGGTCCGGACCGGGGAGCTGTTTTTT. This sequence joins TRBV3-1 and TRBJ2-2, with TRBD1 identical over 7 bases. The CDR3 spans 16 residues. V lost 3 bases to trimming and J lost 5 bases; unmatched junction nucleotides: 9. CDR1 is LGHDT and CDR2 is YNNKEL in the germline V gene (reference sequence).

The rearrangement links TRBV7-9 to TRBJ2-1; D is ambiguous. Trimming cost V 8 bases and J 1 base, with 9 bases left between them. The CDR3 is made up of 13 amino acids. Germline loops: CDR1 SEHNR, CDR2 FQNEAQ (reference sequence). CDR3 bases: TGTGCCAGCTACCAGAGGTCCTACAATGAGCAGTTCTTC. Encoded protein: CASYQRSYNEQFF.

The chain has TRBV10-3 and TRBJ2-4; D gene unclear. V lost 3 bases and J lost 1, with 4 bases in between. The CDR3 has 13 residues. Germline CDR1 reads ENHRY; CDR2 reads SYGVKD. The CDR3 here is CAISDGAKNIQYF. In nucleotides, the CDR3 is TGTGCCATCAGTGACGGGGCCAAAAACATTCAGTACTTC.

The CDR3: CASSQEVGSYGYTF. The CDR3 DNA follows: TGCGCCAGCAGCCAAGAAGTAGGGTCCTATGGCTACACCTTC. The chain employs TRBV4-3 and TRBJ1-2, with D uncertain. Germline assignment: CDR1 LGHNA and CDR2 YSLEER. CDR3 length equals 14 residues. V lost 0 bases and J lost 4, with 9 bases in between.

This clonotype was observed at least ten times. The DNA for the CDR3 is TGTGCCAGCAGCCAAGATGCAGGGATGGATTCTAACTATGGCTACACCTTC. Translation gives CASSQDAGMDSNYGYTF. V usage is TRBV3-1 and J usage is TRBJ1-2; D might be TRBD1 (5 bases). The CDR3 runs 17 residues. Germline V lookup: CDR1 LGHDT, CDR2 YNNKEL (reference sequence). The germline V and J ends were trimmed by 0 bases and 0 bases, with 14 bases remaining between them.

This sequence joins TRBV29-1 and TRBJ1-1; perhaps TRBD1 as D (5 bases). The CDR3 covers 13 residues. V was trimmed by 3 bases and J by 5 bases, leaving 13 bases between them. Germline assignment: CDR1 SQVTM and CDR2 ANQGSEA. In DNA form, the CDR3 reads TGCAGCGTTGATCGTGCGGGGGGGACTGAAGCTTTCTTT. Protein product: CSVDRAGGTEAFF. The whole variable domain, remainder taken from reference TRBV29-1 and TRBJ1-1, is SAVISQKPSRDICQRGTSLTIQCQVDSQVTMMFWYRQQPGQSLTLIATANQGSEATYESGFVIDKFPISRPNLTFSTLTVSNMSPEDSSIYLCSVDRAGGTEAFFGQGTRLTVV.

This clonotype was seen only a few times. CDR3 sequence reads: CASSPIDGYGYTF. The CDR3 DNA sequence: TGTGCCAGCAGCCCGATAGACGGCTATGGCTACACCTTC. The chain joins TRBV7-8 to TRBJ1-2; D uncertain. The ends were cut back, 5 bases at V and 4 bases at J, with 11 bases in the middle. There are 13 residues in the CDR3. The V gene's germline CDR1 is SGHVS and CDR2 FQNEAQ.

The V gene is TRBV7-6, the J gene TRBJ2-1; perhaps D is TRBD1 or TRBD2 (5 bases each). The germline gives CDR1 SGHVS, CDR2 FNYEAQ. The V end lost 5 bases, the J end lost 6 bases, and 14 bases lay between the germline ends. The CDR3 loop spans 14 amino acids. In nucleotides, the CDR3 is TGTGCCAGCAGCCCAGAGGCAGGGAGCAATGAGCAGTTCTTC. This sequence encodes CASSPEAGSNEQFF.